This is a list of T cell receptor beta chains from one sample in a study of blood T cell repertoires in COVID-19. Some clones are missing from TCRdb's copy, which holds only in-frame ones; the method was immunoSEQ multiplex PCR. The sample includes roughly 15,000 clones, about 83% of them seen just once. Sequencing was carried out using peripheral blood. These receptors all come from a man between 45 and 60 years old with active COVID-19. The CDR3 runs from the conserved cysteine through the conserved F or W. D genes are given only for firm matches. Clone size is stated in some rows and not others, as once, few, many or a class when expanded.

V gene: TRBV5-1; D gene: TRBD2; clone size: .; J gene: TRBJ2-1; CDR3 DNA: TGCGCCAGCAGCTTGGCCGGCCTAGCGGGAGGGCCTGAGCAGTTCTTC; CDR3 protein: CASSLAGLAGGPEQFF
V gene: TRBV10-3; D gene: TRBD1; clone size: .; J gene: TRBJ1-6; CDR3 DNA: TGTGCCATCTTTGGGACAGGGAACTATAATTCACCCCTCCACTTT; CDR3 protein: CAIFGTGNYNSPLHF
V gene: TRBV7-8; D gene: TRBD1; clone size: .; J gene: TRBJ1-1; CDR3 DNA: TGTGCCAGCAGCGTTTGGGGACAGGACGAAGCTTTCTTT; CDR3 protein: CASSVWGQDEAFF
V gene: TRBV7-9; D gene: .; clone size: .; J gene: TRBJ1-5; CDR3 DNA: TGTGCCAGCAGCTTAGGTGAGCAGCCCCAGCATTTT; CDR3 protein: CASSLGEQPQHF
V gene: TRBV13; D gene: TRBD1; clone size: .; J gene: TRBJ1-4; CDR3 DNA: TGTGCCAGCAGCACCACCGGGACAGGGCAGGCTAATGAAAAACTGTTTTTT; CDR3 protein: CASSTTGTGQANEKLFF
V gene: TRBV20-1; D gene: TRBD1; clone size: few; J gene: TRBJ2-7; CDR3 DNA: TGCAGTGCTAGTCAAGCCGGGACAGGGGGACACGAGCAGTACTTC; CDR3 protein: CSASQAGTGGHEQYF
V gene: TRBV19; D gene: .; clone size: once; J gene: TRBJ2-7; CDR3 DNA: TGTGCCAGTAGTCCGGGACAAGAATACGAGCAGTACTTC; CDR3 protein: CASSPGQEYEQYF
V gene: TRBV5-1; D gene: TRBD2; clone size: once; J gene: TRBJ2-3; CDR3 DNA: TGCGCCAGCAGCTTTTTGTTGGCGGGAGCGGTAGATACGCAGTATTTT; CDR3 protein: CASSFLLAGAVDTQYF
V gene: TRBV13; D gene: TRBD2; clone size: .; J gene: TRBJ2-7; CDR3 DNA: TGTGCCAGCAGCTTAGAAGCGGGAGCTGGAGAGCAGTACTTC; CDR3 protein: CASSLEAGAGEQYF
V gene: TRBV13; D gene: .; clone size: .; J gene: TRBJ1-1; CDR3 DNA: TGTGCCAGCAGCTTAGGGGGGAGAACTGAAGCTTTCTTT; CDR3 protein: CASSLGGRTEAFF
V gene: TRBV7-9; D gene: TRBD2; clone size: .; J gene: TRBJ2-5; CDR3 DNA: TGTGCCAGCGGAGACGCGGGAGAAGAGACCCAGTACTTC; CDR3 protein: CASGDAGEETQYF
V gene: TRBV10-2; D gene: .; clone size: once; J gene: TRBJ1-1; CDR3 DNA: TGCGCCAGCAGTGCAGAGGGAATGAACACTGAAGCTTTCTTT; CDR3 protein: CASSAEGMNTEAFF
V gene: TRBV7-9; D gene: TRBD1; clone size: .; J gene: TRBJ2-3; CDR3 DNA: TGTGCCAGCAGCCCAGGGGGTAGCCCAAGCACGCAGTATTTT; CDR3 protein: CASSPGGSPSTQYF
V gene: TRBV28; D gene: TRBD2; clone size: .; J gene: TRBJ2-5; CDR3 DNA: TGTGCCAGCAACCCCAGAGCGGGAGCTTACCCGCAAGAGACCCAGTACTTC; CDR3 protein: CASNPRAGAYPQETQYF
V gene: TRBV25-1; D gene: TRBD1; clone size: .; J gene: TRBJ2-2; CDR3 DNA: TGTGCCAGCAGTGGGACAGGGGTGGGGTTCACCGGGGAGCTGTTTTTT; CDR3 protein: CASSGTGVGFTGELFF
V gene: TRBV27; D gene: TRBD2; clone size: .; J gene: TRBJ2-3; CDR3 DNA: TGTGCCAGCAGTTTATGGCGGGGGGAAGATACGCAGTATTTT; CDR3 protein: CASSLWRGEDTQYF
V gene: TRBV25-1; D gene: TRBD2; clone size: .; J gene: TRBJ2-7; CDR3 DNA: TGTGCCAGCAGTTACCGGGAGGCCCCCTACGAGCAGTACTTC; CDR3 protein: CASSYREAPYEQYF
V gene: TRBV2; D gene: .; clone size: .; J gene: TRBJ2-3; CDR3 DNA: TGTGCCAGTTTTGGAGGGGAGCTCACAGATACGCAGTATTTT; CDR3 protein: CASFGGELTDTQYF
V gene: TRBV30; D gene: TRBD1; clone size: .; J gene: TRBJ1-2; CDR3 DNA: TGTGCCTGGAGTGTACAGGTGGACAGGGGGACGAAGGGCTACACCTTC; CDR3 protein: CAWSVQVDRGTKGYTF
V gene: TRBV27; D gene: TRBD2; clone size: .; J gene: TRBJ2-1; CDR3 DNA: TGTGCCAGCAGTTTATCATATGTGGGGACTAGCGGGATGGAGCAGTTCTTC; CDR3 protein: CASSLSYVGTSGMEQFF
V gene: TRBV30; D gene: .; clone size: .; J gene: TRBJ2-1; CDR3 DNA: TGTGCCTGGAGTACAGCGGCCTCAGTGGGCGGTGAGCAGTTCTTC; CDR3 protein: CAWSTAASVGGEQFF
V gene: TRBV6-1; D gene: TRBD2; clone size: .; J gene: TRBJ2-1; CDR3 DNA: TGTGCCAGCAGTGAATGGAGGCGGGAGGGGCACAATGAGCAGTTCTTC; CDR3 protein: CASSEWRREGHNEQFF
V gene: TRBV9; D gene: TRBD1; clone size: .; J gene: TRBJ1-5; CDR3 DNA: TGTGCCAGCAGCGTAGGGGGACAGGGCGGTCAGCCCCAGCATTTT; CDR3 protein: CASSVGGQGGQPQHF
V gene: TRBV21-1; D gene: .; clone size: .; J gene: TRBJ1-4; CDR3 DNA: TGTGCCAGCAGCAAATTCCGGACAGGGAAGAATTGGGAAAAACTGTTTTTT; CDR3 protein: CASSKFRTGKNWEKLFF
V gene: TRBV29-1; D gene: TRBD1; clone size: .; J gene: TRBJ1-1; CDR3 DNA: TGCAGCGTTGATGGGACAGGGGCGAACACTGAAGCTTTCTTT; CDR3 protein: CSVDGTGANTEAFF
V gene: TRBV19; D gene: TRBD1; clone size: once; J gene: TRBJ2-1; CDR3 DNA: TGTGCCAGTAGTATAACAGGGGGGAGAAATGAGCAGTTCTTC; CDR3 protein: CASSITGGRNEQFF
V gene: TRBV5-6; D gene: .; clone size: .; J gene: TRBJ1-1; CDR3 DNA: TGTGCCAGCAGCCCCGGAAGGGGTGAAGCTTTCTTT; CDR3 protein: CASSPGRGEAFF
V gene: TRBV3-1/TRBV3-2; D gene: TRBD1; clone size: few; J gene: TRBJ1-1; CDR3 DNA: TGTGCCAGCAGTGCCGGGACAGAGGCTTTCTTT; CDR3 protein: CASSAGTEAFF
V gene: TRBV2; D gene: TRBD2; clone size: .; J gene: TRBJ2-7; CDR3 DNA: TGTGCCAGCAGTGATGGACTAGCGGAATACGAGCAGTACTTC; CDR3 protein: CASSDGLAEYEQYF
V gene: TRBV29-1; D gene: TRBD1; clone size: .; J gene: TRBJ1-1; CDR3 DNA: TGCAGCGTGGTAGAAGATCGGGACAGGGGGAAAGCTTTCTTT; CDR3 protein: CSVVEDRDRGKAFF
V gene: TRBV7-8; D gene: .; clone size: once; J gene: TRBJ1-4; CDR3 DNA: TGTGCCAGCAGCCTAACAGGACAAACTAATGAAAAACTGTTTTTT; CDR3 protein: CASSLTGQTNEKLFF
V gene: TRBV27; D gene: .; clone size: .; J gene: TRBJ2-1; CDR3 DNA: TGTGCCAGCAGTCAGCTGGGAGAGTGGGATGAGCAGTTCTTC; CDR3 protein: CASSQLGEWDEQFF
V gene: TRBV28; D gene: .; clone size: .; J gene: TRBJ1-5; CDR3 DNA: TGTGCCAGCAGTTTAAGGGGGGGTAGGGGGACGCCCCAGCATTTT; CDR3 protein: CASSLRGGRGTPQHF
V gene: TRBV12-3/TRBV12-4; D gene: .; clone size: .; J gene: TRBJ1-1; CDR3 DNA: TGTGCCAGCAGTTTATTGGACACTTCTTTCTTT; CDR3 protein: CASSLLDTSFF
V gene: TRBV19; D gene: .; clone size: .; J gene: TRBJ1-1; CDR3 DNA: TGTGCCAGTAGTATAATGGGGCACTCTCGCACTGAAGCTTTCTTT; CDR3 protein: CASSIMGHSRTEAFF
V gene: TRBV6-5; D gene: .; clone size: .; J gene: TRBJ2-3; CDR3 DNA: TGTGCCAGCACCCGATTCCCGCAGAGTAGGGGCCGAGACGATTTT; CDR3 protein: CASTRFPQSRGRDDF
V gene: TRBV2; D gene: .; clone size: .; J gene: TRBJ2-1; CDR3 DNA: TGTGCCAGCAGTGAATTGGGAAACGGGGACAATGAGCAGTTCTTC; CDR3 protein: CASSELGNGDNEQFF
V gene: TRBV4-1; D gene: TRBD1; clone size: .; J gene: TRBJ2-7; CDR3 DNA: TGCGCCAGCAGCCAAGGACAGGGCTCCTACGAGCAGTACTTC; CDR3 protein: CASSQGQGSYEQYF
V gene: TRBV15; D gene: TRBD1; clone size: once; J gene: TRBJ1-4; CDR3 DNA: TGTGCCACCAGCAGAGATGCGGACAGGGGGCTCGAAAAACTGTTTTTT; CDR3 protein: CATSRDADRGLEKLFF
V gene: TRBV10-1; D gene: .; clone size: .; J gene: TRBJ2-2; CDR3 DNA: TGCGCCAGCAGCCAAAACAGGGAGTTTTCAGACACCGGGGAGCTGTTTTTT; CDR3 protein: CASSQNREFSDTGELFF
V gene: TRBV7-2; D gene: .; clone size: .; J gene: TRBJ2-1; CDR3 DNA: TGTGCCAGCAGCGTGGGACTTTCCAATGAGCAGTTCTTC; CDR3 protein: CASSVGLSNEQFF
V gene: TRBV6-5; D gene: .; clone size: .; J gene: TRBJ1-4; CDR3 DNA: TGTGCCAGCGAGGAGACAGAATTTAATGAAAAACTGTTTTTT; CDR3 protein: CASEETEFNEKLFF
V gene: TRBV6-1; D gene: .; clone size: .; J gene: TRBJ2-2; CDR3 DNA: TGTGCCAGCAGTGAACCGGTAGGGAGTTGGACCGGGGAGCTGTTTTTT; CDR3 protein: CASSEPVGSWTGELFF
V gene: TRBV24-1; D gene: TRBD1; clone size: .; J gene: TRBJ2-7; CDR3 DNA: TGTGCCACCAGTGACCCGACCGGGACAGGGAACCACGAGCAGTACTTC; CDR3 protein: CATSDPTGTGNHEQYF
V gene: TRBV2; D gene: TRBD1; clone size: .; J gene: TRBJ2-6; CDR3 DNA: TGTGCCAGCAGTCCCGGGACAGGGCTGGCCAACGTCCTGACTTTC; CDR3 protein: CASSPGTGLANVLTF
V gene: TRBV10-3; D gene: TRBD1; clone size: medium-sized; J gene: TRBJ1-5; CDR3 DNA: TGTGCCACCCCCACCCAGGGGGAAGGTGGCAATCAGCCCCAGCATTTT; CDR3 protein: CATPTQGEGGNQPQHF
V gene: TRBV2; D gene: TRBD2; clone size: .; J gene: TRBJ2-7; CDR3 DNA: TGTGCCAGCACCGGGAGGTACGAGCAGTACTTC; CDR3 protein: CASTGRYEQYF
V gene: TRBV9; D gene: .; clone size: .; J gene: TRBJ2-7; CDR3 DNA: TGTGCCAGCAGCGTAGGGGGAGGTCCCTACGAGCAGTACTTC; CDR3 protein: CASSVGGGPYEQYF
V gene: TRBV5-4; D gene: TRBD1; clone size: .; J gene: TRBJ1-4; CDR3 DNA: TGTGCCAGCAGCTCGGGACAGCTAAATGAAAAACTGTTTTTT; CDR3 protein: CASSSGQLNEKLFF
V gene: TRBV7-6; D gene: .; clone size: once; J gene: TRBJ2-3; CDR3 DNA: TGTGCCAGCAGCCCTAGTAGCCGAATGACAGATACGCAGTATTTT; CDR3 protein: CASSPSSRMTDTQYF
V gene: TRBV2; D gene: .; clone size: .; J gene: TRBJ2-1; CDR3 DNA: TGTGCCAGCAGAGGGCTAGCAGGCTACAATGAGCAGTTCTTC; CDR3 protein: CASRGLAGYNEQFF
V gene: TRBV19; D gene: TRBD2; clone size: few; J gene: TRBJ2-1; CDR3 DNA: TGTGCCAGTAGTATATTACTAGCGGGCGATGAGCAGTTCTTC; CDR3 protein: CASSILLAGDEQFF
V gene: TRBV7-8; D gene: TRBD1; clone size: .; J gene: TRBJ1-2; CDR3 DNA: TGTGCCAGCAGCTTAGTAGGTTCAGGGGGAGGCTACACCTTC; CDR3 protein: CASSLVGSGGGYTF
V gene: TRBV28; D gene: .; clone size: .; J gene: TRBJ1-1; CDR3 DNA: TGTGCCAGCAGTTTAACACAGAAGAACACTGAAGCTTTCTTT; CDR3 protein: CASSLTQKNTEAFF
V gene: TRBV7-9; D gene: TRBD2; clone size: once; J gene: TRBJ2-2; CDR3 DNA: TGTGCCAGCAGCATAAGGACTAGCGGGATTACCGGGGAGCTGTTTTTT; CDR3 protein: CASSIRTSGITGELFF